This T cell receptor beta chain was found in a study of blood T cell repertoires in COVID-19. Across the study: Both acute and convalescent COVID-19 samples were obtained from the United States, Italy and Spain. Nucleic acid was either cDNA or gDNA, and it came from T cells, B-cell-depleted T cells, or PBMCs.

In the original processing: Reference gene primer amplification yielded estimated nucleated cell counts. The data were produced by immunoSEQ multiplex PCR, yet TCRdb's version contains in-frame clones alone and is incomplete. The V and J calls and clone size come from that table; D and trimming were worked out from the DNA. The table shows roughly 77,000 clones, with approximately 90% occurring only once. The germline CDR1 and CDR2 sequences are MNHEY and SVGAGI. The CDR3 consists of 14 residues. V was pared by 5 bases and J by 6 bases, with 9 bases of the junction left unmatched. Sequenced sample: peripheral blood. V is TRBV6-5 and J is TRBJ1-2, with 7 bases matching TRBD1. The TCR was taken from an elderly woman with active COVID-19. The chain's CDR3 is CASSRQGGSHGYTF. For the CDR3, the DNA is TGTGCCAGCAGTAGACAGGGTGGTTCGCATGGCTACACCTTC.